These 12 T cell receptor beta chains originate from one sample sequenced in a study of cytomegalovirus exposure and HLA in healthy donors. Use of 60 Vbeta and 13 Jbeta primers characterized the PCR. Data came from immunoSEQ multiplex PCR; TCRdb stores just in-frame clones and leaves some out. The table includes around 180,000 clones, about three quarters detected once. The specimen was PBMCs. The receptor set was obtained from a woman aged 30 to 39 in good health and CMV-seropositive.

J is TRBJ1-2 and V is TRBV4-3; TRBD1 agrees at 11 bases. The length of the CDR3 is 15 residues. Trimming removed 4 bases from V and 6 bases from J; junction bases left unmatched: 7. Germline assignment: CDR1 LGHNA and CDR2 YSLEER. The CDR3 sequence: CASSLWTGGEDGYTF. The CDR3 coding sequence is TGCGCCAGCAGCCTCTGGACAGGGGGCGAGGATGGCTACACCTTC.

This clone was counted once. The chain employs TRBV15 and TRBJ2-7; D may be TRBD2 (6 bases). The ends were cut back, 5 bases at V and 7 bases at J, with 27 bases in the middle. Germline CDR1 LNHNV, CDR2 YYDKDF (reference sequence). The CDR3 consists of 17 residues. The CDR3 loop reads CATSEEGNTGESWEQYF. CDR3 coding DNA: TGTGCCACCAGCGAGGAGGGTAACACGGGAGAGTCTTGGGAGCAGTACTTC.

This clone was seen a few times. The chain carries TRBV7-8 and TRBJ1-1; no clear D gene. Trimming shortened V by 3 bases and J by 1 base, and 12 bases separated the two germline ends. Germline CDR1 SGHVS, CDR2 FQNEAQ. The CDR3 has 15 amino acids. The CDR3 region has the DNA TGTGCCAGCAGCTTCACAACAGAGCCGAACACTGAAGCTTTCTTT. This gives the protein CASSFTTEPNTEAFF.

The chain recombines TRBV21-1 with TRBJ1-4; TRBD1 was called by the table and not checked on the DNA. TRBV21-1 is termed a pseudogene. This CDR3 is 15 amino acids long. CDR3 nucleotide sequence: TGTGCCAGCAGCAGTCGGACAGCAACTAATGAAAAACTGTTTTTT. Translation gives CASSSRTATNEKLFF.

This chain uses TRBV6-5 with TRBJ2-5; D remains unclear. Germline V gene data show CDR1 as MNHEY and CDR2 as SVGAGI. The CDR3 length is 14 residues. Between the trimmed V and J ends, which lost 2 bases and 1 base, there was a span of 8 bases. CDR3 in DNA: TGTGCCAGCAGTTACAGTGCGATCCAAGAGACCCAGTACTTC. It specifies CASSYSAIQETQYF.

The chain is built from TRBV7-6 and TRBJ1-3; D may be TRBD1 (5 bases). CDR1 and CDR2 from the germline V gene are SGHVS and FNYEAQ. The CDR3 has 13 residues. Trimming took 1 base from V and 4 from J, leaving 5 bases between them. The CDR3: CASSLGQGNTIYF. CDR3 sequence (DNA): TGTGCCAGCAGCTTAGGACAGGGAAACACCATATATTTT.

The CDR3 loop reads CASSLSGDGNTIYF. Here the CDR3 DNA reads TGTGCCAGCAGCTTATCAGGGGACGGAAACACCATATATTTT. This chain uses TRBV7-9 with TRBJ1-3; the D gene is possibly TRBD1 (6 bases). Germline V CDR1 and CDR2: SEHNR, FQNEAQ (reference sequence). The CDR3 is made up of 14 amino acids. Trimming took off 2 bases at V and 4 bases at J, with 9 bases between the two ends.

This clone was seen more than once but under ten times. The rearrangement uses TRBV5-1 and TRBJ2-1; 15 bases map to TRBD2. The germline CDR1 and CDR2 sequences are SGHRS and YFSETQ. The trim removed 7 bases at V and 1 base at J, leaving 12 bases unmatched. The CDR3 runs to 19 residues. CDR3 sequence reads: CASFGEGTSGGRSYNEQFF. Written as DNA, the CDR3 is TGCGCCAGCTTTGGGGAAGGGACTAGCGGGGGGCGGTCCTACAATGAGCAGTTCTTC. The entire variable domain, with the rest obtained from reference TRBV5-1 and TRBJ2-1, is as follows: KAGVTQTPRYLIKTRGQQVTLSCSPISGHRSVSWYQQTPGQGLQFLFEYFSETQRNKGNFPGRFSGRQFSNSRSEMNVSTLELGDSALYLCASFGEGTSGGRSYNEQFFGPGTRLTVL.

The genes are TRBV4-2 and TRBJ1-3; 8 bases align to TRBD1. Unmatched junction bases numbered 4, after V lost 0 bases and J lost 0 bases. The germline V gene encodes CDR1 LGHNA and CDR2 YNFKEQ. CDR3 size: 17 residues. The CDR3 reads CASSQDRGRSSGNTIYF. In nucleotides, the CDR3 is TGTGCCAGCAGCCAAGACAGGGGGCGATCCTCTGGAAACACCATATATTTT.

The V call is TRBV5-4, the J call TRBJ1-3; maybe TRBD1 (6 bases). Looked up from germline, CDR1 is SGHNT and CDR2 is YYREEE (reference sequence). V was cut by 0 bases and J by 8 bases, with 18 bases left in between. There are 16 residues in the CDR3. Written as DNA, the CDR3 is TGTGCCAGCAGCTTGGCGCCAGGGGATTTGATAGACACCATATATTTT. Its translation: CASSLAPGDLIDTIYF. Drawing the rest from reference TRBV5-4 and TRBJ1-3, the complete variable domain is ETGVTQSPTHLIKTRGQQVTLRCSSQSGHNTVSWYQQALGQGPQFIFQYYREEENGRGNFPPRFSGLQFPNYSSELNVNALELDDSALYLCASSLAPGDLIDTIYFGEGSWLTVV.

This clone has more than one count but fewer than ten. The rearrangement uses TRBV13 and TRBJ1-4; D unresolved. Per germline, CDR1 PRHDT and CDR2 FYEKMQ (reference sequence). The V end was cut by 3 bases, the J end by 2 bases, with 4 bases between. CDR3 length: 13 residues. CDR3 sequence: CASSFLTNEKLFF. The CDR3 DNA sequence: TGTGCCAGCAGCTTCCTCACTAATGAAAAACTGTTTTTT. Looking up the rest from reference TRBV13 and TRBJ1-4 gives the full variable domain: AAGVIQSPRHLIKEKRETATLKCYPIPRHDTVYWYQQGPGQDPQFLISFYEKMQSDKGSIPDRFSAQQFSDYHSELNMSSLELGDSALYFCASSFLTNEKLFFGSGTQLSVL.

The rearrangement uses TRBV5-6 and TRBJ2-5; 8 nucleotides agree with TRBD1. The CDR3 contains 15 residues. CDR1 is SGHDT and CDR2 is YYEEEE in the germline V gene. The junction had 8 bases not matched to a gene; V was cut back by 2 bases and J by 5 bases. CDR3 DNA: TGTGCCAGCAGCTTAGAGGCAGGGGGCGGGGAGACCCAGTACTTC. As protein: CASSLEAGGGETQYF.